This TCR beta chain was identified in a study of CD8 T cells in Susac syndrome. As for the study in general: The Susac syndrome patients were therapy-naive, on corticosteroids, or on intravenous immunoglobulin alone at blood draw.

RNA, at roughly 0.5 to 1 ug, was reverse transcribed with random hexamers. Amplification of TCR beta CDR3 across 54 Vbeta and 13 Jbeta was performed with immunoSEQ multiplex PCR. TCRdb re-called the immunoSEQ multiplex PCR reads through MiXCR, storing one row per CDR3 protein. The sample includes tens of thousands of distinct CDR3 sequences, around 93% of them seen just once. For this clonotype: No antigen is known for it.

Study-wide points: Within total CD8+ repertoires, sixteen Susac-specific public clones were found, and within CD8+ TEMRA repertoires, about 5.

J gave up 3 bases and V 1 base, and 3 bases lay outside the gene matches. In germline, CDR1 is LGHDT, CDR2 YNNKEL (reference sequence). CDR3 length: 14 residues. The source is a human donor with Susac syndrome. The chain carries TRBV3-1 and TRBJ2-7; 7 bases line up with TRBD2. What was sequenced was CD8+ T cells from PBMCs. CDR3 DNA: TGTGCCAGCAGCCAAGGCGGGAGTTTCTACGAGCAGTACTTC. This translates into CASSQGGSFYEQYF.